The 10 T cell receptor beta chains reported below all come from one sample, sequenced in a study of shared clonotypes between healthy human individuals. Some clones are missing from TCRdb's copy, which holds only in-frame ones; the method was immunoSEQ multiplex PCR. Counted here are about 490,000 clones, over 60% occurring once; the ten biggest clones make up 10% to 15%. Source material: PBMCs. These receptors originate from a woman aged 35 to 49 in good health. Some clones in this sample may be carry-over from other donors' samples.

V usage is TRBV7-2 and J usage is TRBJ2-3, with 7 bases matching TRBD2. The CDR3 contains 17 residues. CDR1 is SGHTA and CDR2 is FQGNSA in the germline V gene. The V segment lost 0 bases and the J segment 0 bases; nucleotides outside the gene matches: 6. Written as DNA, the CDR3 is TGTGCCAGCAGCTTAGCGCGCCAGCGGGGAAGCACAGATACGCAGTATTTT. It yields the protein CASSLARQRGSTDTQYF.

This clone was seen once. The chain's CDR3 is CASKEASSTDTQYF. The CDR3 nucleotides read TGTGCCAGCAAGGAAGCCTCTAGCACAGATACGCAGTATTTT. The V gene is TRBV6-1, the J gene TRBJ2-3, with no clear D. V lost 7 bases to trimming and J lost 0 bases, with 11 bases between them. This CDR3 comprises 14 residues. From germline, CDR1 is MNHNS and CDR2 SASEGT.

The chain has TRBV7-2 and TRBJ2-3; 8 nucleotides align to TRBD2. V lost 2 bases, J lost 3 bases, and 1 base stayed unmatched. The CDR3 has 14 amino acids. In germline, CDR1 is SGHTA, CDR2 FQGNSA. The CDR3 nucleotides read TGTGCCAGCAGCTTATCGGGGGGGACAGATACGCAGTATTTT. This translates into CASSLSGGTDTQYF.

The genes are TRBV5-4 and TRBJ2-7; a possible D gene is TRBD1 (6 bases). Trimming cost V 0 bases and J 3 bases, with 16 bases left between them. Looked up from germline, CDR1 is SGHNT and CDR2 is YYREEE (reference sequence). This CDR3 has 16 residues. In nucleotides, the CDR3 is TGTGCCAGCAGCTTGGAACGGGACAAGGTCCGCTACGAGCAGTACTTC. This gives the protein CASSLERDKVRYEQYF.

V usage is TRBV5-8 and J usage is TRBJ1-3; D possibly corresponds to TRBD1 (5 bases). V lost 1 base, J lost 0 bases, and 8 bases lay in between. CDR3 length: 15 residues. Germline CDR1 and CDR2: SGHTS and YDEGEE. The CDR3 DNA sequence: TGTGCCAGCAGCTTGAGGGGCAGCTCTGGAAACACCATATATTTT. Amino acids: CASSLRGSSGNTIYF.

J is TRBJ2-7 and V is TRBV18; 7 bases agree with TRBD2. Unmatched junction bases numbered 8, after V lost 3 bases and J lost 3 bases. The V gene's germline CDR1 is KGHSH and CDR2 LQKENI. The CDR3 runs to 15 residues. CDR3 loop: CASSPSGTTIYEQYF. The CDR3 region has the DNA TGTGCCAGCTCACCTTCCGGGACTACGATCTACGAGCAGTACTTC.

The gene calls are TRBV7-9 and TRBJ2-3, with 9 bases that match TRBD2. The germline V gene encodes CDR1 SEHNR and CDR2 FQNEAQ (reference sequence). The V and J ends lost 5 bases and 0 bases, in that order; junction bases with no gene match: 9. This CDR3 region has 17 residues. For the CDR3, the DNA is TGTGCCAGCAGCACTCCTAGCGGGACCGCTAGCACAGATACGCAGTATTTT. Amino acid sequence: CASSTPSGTASTDTQYF.

V is TRBV7-2 and J is TRBJ2-1; 12 nucleotides agree with TRBD2. This CDR3 spans 17 amino acids. After removal of 5 bases from V and 7 bases from J, the junction contained 12 bases not matched to a gene. Germline assignment: CDR1 SGHTA and CDR2 FQGNSA. The CDR3 DNA sequence: TGTGCCAGCAGCCGACCTTCTCTAGCGGGAGGGAGAAATGAGCAGTTCTTC. As protein: CASSRPSLAGGRNEQFF.

The chain carries TRBV9 and TRBJ2-3; TRBD2 matches 10 bases. The trim removed 4 bases at V and 7 bases at J, leaving 6 bases unmatched. The CDR3 is made up of 14 amino acids. Germline V gene data show CDR1 as SGDLS and CDR2 as YYNGEE. CDR3 residues: CASSRSGRAYTQYF. CDR3 bases: TGTGCCAGCAGCAGGAGCGGGAGGGCATATACGCAGTATTTT.

This chain uses TRBV29-1 with TRBJ1-2; 7 positions agree with TRBD1. This CDR3 comprises 14 residues. CDR1 and CDR2 (germline): SQVTM, ANQGSEA. V gave up 4 bases and J gave up 6 bases; unmatched junction bases: 11. In DNA, the CDR3 is TGCAGCGTTGGAATGGGCAGGGGGAGGGATGGCTACACCTTC. It encodes CSVGMGRGRDGYTF.